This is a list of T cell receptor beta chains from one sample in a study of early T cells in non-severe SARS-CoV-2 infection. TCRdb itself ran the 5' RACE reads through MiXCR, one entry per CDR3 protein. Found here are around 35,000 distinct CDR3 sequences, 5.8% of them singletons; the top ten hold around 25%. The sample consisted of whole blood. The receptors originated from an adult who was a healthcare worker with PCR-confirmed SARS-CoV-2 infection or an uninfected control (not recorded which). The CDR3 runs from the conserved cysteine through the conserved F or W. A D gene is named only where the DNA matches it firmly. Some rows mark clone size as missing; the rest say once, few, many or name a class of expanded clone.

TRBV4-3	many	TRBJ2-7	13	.	CASSQDRGYEQYF	TGCGCCAGCAGCCAAGATCGGGGCTACGAGCAGTACTTC
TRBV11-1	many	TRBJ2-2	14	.	CASSGGQNTGELFF	TGTGCCAGCAGCGGGGGACAAAACACCGGGGAGCTGTTTTTT
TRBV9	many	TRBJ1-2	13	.	CASSLDRNYGYTF	TGTGCCAGCAGCTTAGACCGGAACTATGGCTACACCTTC
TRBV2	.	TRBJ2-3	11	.	CASSERDTQYF	TGTGCCAGCAGTGAAAGGGATACGCAGTATTTT
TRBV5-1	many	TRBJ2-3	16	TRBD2	CASSLVLAGGTDTQYF	TGCGCCAGCAGCTTGGTACTAGCGGGCGGTACAGATACGCAGTATTTT
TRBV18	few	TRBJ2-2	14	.	CASSPSGRSGELFF	TGTGCCAGCTCACCATCGGGACGTTCCGGGGAGCTGTTTTTT
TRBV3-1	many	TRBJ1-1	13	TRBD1	CASSQGAGTEAFF	TGTGCCAGCAGTCAGGGGGCTGGCACTGAAGCTTTCTTT
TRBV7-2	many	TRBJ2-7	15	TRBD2	CASSTSGLAGTEQYF	TGTGCCAGCAGCACCTCGGGACTAGCGGGGACCGAGCAGTACTTC
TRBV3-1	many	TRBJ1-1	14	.	CASSQDNTNTEAFF	TGTGCCAGCAGCCAAGATAACACTAACACTGAAGCTTTCTTT
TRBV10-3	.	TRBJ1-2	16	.	CAISVGQGLANYGYTF	TGTGCCATCAGTGTGGGGCAGGGGTTGGCTAACTATGGCTACACCTTC
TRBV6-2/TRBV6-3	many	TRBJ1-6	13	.	CASSPGFDSPLHF	TGTGCCAGCAGTCCAGGGTTCGATTCACCCCTCCACTTT
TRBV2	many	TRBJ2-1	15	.	CASSLAASSYNEQFF	TGTGCCAGCAGTTTAGCGGCCAGCTCCTACAATGAGCAGTTCTTC
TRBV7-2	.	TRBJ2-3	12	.	CASRPGSDTQYF	TGTGCCAGCCGTCCCGGATCAGATACGCAGTATTTT
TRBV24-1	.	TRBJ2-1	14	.	CATSVGGPPNEQFF	TGTGCCACTTCTGTCGGGGGGCCTCCCAATGAGCAGTTCTTC
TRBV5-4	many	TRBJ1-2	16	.	CASSSGWGSDNYGYTF	TGTGCCAGCAGCTCCGGCTGGGGGTCGGATAACTATGGCTACACCTTC
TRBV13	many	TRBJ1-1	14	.	CASRSDSREPEAFF	TGTGCCAGCAGATCAGACAGCCGAGAACCTGAAGCTTTCTTT
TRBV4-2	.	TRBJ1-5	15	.	CASSQGLNSNQPQHF	TGTGCCAGCAGCCAAGGGCTGAATAGCAATCAGCCCCAGCATTTT
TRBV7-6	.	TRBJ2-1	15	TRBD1	CASSSQGAPYNEQFF	TGTGCCAGCAGCTCACAGGGGGCCCCCTACAATGAGCAGTTCTTC
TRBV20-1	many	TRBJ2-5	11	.	CSARAGETQYF	TGCAGTGCTAGAGCGGGGGAGACCCAGTACTTC
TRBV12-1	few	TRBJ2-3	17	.	CASSFDQSGGAFDTQYF	TGTGCCAGCAGCTTTGACCAAAGCGGGGGGGCCTTCGATACGCAGTATTTT
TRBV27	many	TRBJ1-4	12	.	CASSTPYGKLFF	TGTGCCAGCAGTACCCCGTACGGAAAACTGTTTTTT
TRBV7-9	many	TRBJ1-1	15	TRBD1	CASSPPGQGAAEAFF	TGTGCCAGCAGCCCGCCGGGACAGGGGGCGGCTGAAGCTTTCTTT
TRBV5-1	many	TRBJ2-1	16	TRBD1	CASSLGSGGAWDEQFF	TGCGCCAGCAGCTTGGGATCAGGGGGCGCTTGGGATGAGCAGTTCTTC
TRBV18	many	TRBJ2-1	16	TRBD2	CASSPLAGASYNEQFF	TGTGCCAGCTCACCCTTAGCGGGAGCCTCCTACAATGAGCAGTTCTTC
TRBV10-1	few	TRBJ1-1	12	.	CASSDEWGSAFF	TGCGCCAGCAGTGATGAGTGGGGTTCAGCTTTCTTT
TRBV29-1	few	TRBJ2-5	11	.	CSVGFRETQYF	TGCAGCGTGGGGTTCCGGGAGACCCAGTACTTC
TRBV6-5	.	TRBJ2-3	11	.	CASRGSDTQYF	TGTGCCAGCAGGGGCTCAGATACGCAGTATTTT
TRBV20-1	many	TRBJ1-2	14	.	CSAPNGEKGYGYTF	TGCAGTGCTCCGAATGGGGAAAAGGGGTATGGCTACACCTTC
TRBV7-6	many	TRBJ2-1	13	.	CASSVLGRTEQFF	TGTGCCAGCAGCGTCCTGGGACGGACCGAGCAGTTCTTC
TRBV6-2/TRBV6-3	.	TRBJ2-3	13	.	CASSYPLGDTQYF	TGTGCCAGCAGTTACCCCTTAGGAGATACGCAGTATTTT
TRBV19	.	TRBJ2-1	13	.	CASTKDQYNEQFF	TGTGCCAGTACCAAGGACCAGTACAATGAGCAGTTCTTC